The 8 T cell receptor beta chains below were found in one sample sequenced in a study of cytomegalovirus exposure and HLA in healthy donors. The PCR had 60 Vbeta and 13 Jbeta primers. Only in-frame clones appear in the TCRdb table, and some are missing; sequencing was by immunoSEQ multiplex PCR. This sample's table has 45,000 to 55,000 clones. Specimen: PBMCs. The receptors were gathered from a woman in her fifties or sixties in good health and CMV-seropositive.

This chain joins TRBV5-1 and TRBJ2-3; unclear D gene. This CDR3 contains 13 residues. V lost 5 bases and J 4 bases, leaving 11 bases between the germline ends. Germline V gene data show CDR1 as SGHRS and CDR2 as YFSETQ. The CDR3 DNA reads TGCGCCAGCAGAGAGTCGATTGCAGATACGCAGTATTTT. Translating it yields CASRESIADTQYF.

The gene calls are TRBV30 and TRBJ1-6; D gene ambiguous. The CDR3 loop spans 13 amino acids. V lost 2 bases and J lost 7, with 9 bases in between. Germline lookup yields CDR1 GTSNPN and CDR2 SVGIG (reference sequence). This CDR3 is CAWSRFYNSPLHF. The CDR3 bases are TGTGCCTGGAGTCGGTTTTACAATTCACCCCTCCACTTT.

The gene calls are TRBV11-2 and TRBJ2-7; a possible D gene is TRBD1 (6 bases). The CDR3 spans 12 residues. CDR1 is SGHAT and CDR2 is FQNNGV in the germline V gene. Trimming took 5 bases from V and 5 from J, leaving 10 bases between them. DNA of the CDR3: TGTGCCAGCAGCAAGAACAGGGACGAGCAGTACTTC. Translation: CASSKNRDEQYF.

Here the CDR3 DNA reads TGCGCCAGCAGCTTTGTGTCTAGCGGACAAGAGACCCAGTACTTC. This gives the protein CASSFVSSGQETQYF. The chain links TRBV5-1 to TRBJ2-5, with 7 bases that match TRBD2. The length of the CDR3 is 15 residues. Germline lookup yields CDR1 SGHRS and CDR2 YFSETQ. The V segment lost 2 bases and the J segment 2 bases; nucleotides outside the gene matches: 6.

The chain combines TRBV5-1 with TRBJ1-1; 7 nucleotides agree with TRBD1. CDR3 size: 16 residues. In germline, CDR1 is SGHRS, CDR2 YFSETQ. J was trimmed by 1 base and V by 1 base; bases with no gene match: 7. The CDR3 is CASSLRTGGSNTEAFF. CDR3 in DNA: TGCGCCAGCAGCTTGAGGACAGGTGGGTCGAACACTGAAGCTTTCTTT.

The V and J genes are TRBV19 and TRBJ1-1, with D maybe TRBD1 (6 bases). The CDR3 length is 14 residues. The germline CDR1 and CDR2 sequences are LNHDA and SQIVND (reference sequence). Trimming stripped 3 bases from V and 10 bases from J, with 18 bases between. The CDR3 loop is CASSIRNRERGAFF. In DNA, the CDR3 is TGTGCCAGTAGTATTCGGAACAGGGAACGGGGAGCTTTCTTT.

The rearrangement links TRBV6-5 to TRBJ1-2; D is perhaps TRBD1 (6 bases). Germline loops: CDR1 MNHEY, CDR2 SVGAGI. The CDR3 extends over 14 amino acids. V was pared by 0 bases and J by 6 bases, with 11 bases between. CDR3 DNA sequence: TGTGCCAGCAGTTACTCGGGGGGGCTGGATGGCTACACCTTC. This translates into CASSYSGGLDGYTF.

The chain uses TRBV2 and TRBJ2-1; 10 bases fit TRBD2. The germline V gene has CDR1 SNHLY and CDR2 FYNNEI. The CDR3 runs 13 residues. V shed 6 bases, J shed 7 bases, and the junction held 3 bases outside the gene matches. Here the CDR3 DNA reads TGTGCCAGCAGGGTAGCGGGGGGAAATGAGCAGTTCTTC. Translated: CASRVAGGNEQFF. The variable domain in full, completed from reference TRBV2 and TRBJ2-1, reads EPEVTQTPSHQVTQMGQEVILRCVPISNHLYFYWYRQILGQKVEFLVSFYNNEISEKSEIFDDQFSVERPDGSNFTLKIRSTKLEDSAMYFCASRVAGGNEQFFGPGTRLTVL.